This T cell receptor beta chain came from a study of blood T cell repertoires in COVID-19. There are a few counts of this clone. Produced via immunoSEQ multiplex PCR; TCRdb's table is partial and in-frame only. Of around 80,000 clones detected, over 75% appear once; the ten largest clones hold 9.6%. The CDR3 has 14 residues. The trim removed 4 bases at V and 4 bases at J, leaving 4 bases unmatched. CDR1 is SGHNT and CDR2 is YYREEE in the germline V gene (reference sequence). The gene calls are TRBV5-4 and TRBJ1-3, with 8 bases lining up with TRBD1. Sequencing was performed on peripheral blood. This TCR derives from a man aged 50 or older with COVID-19, enrolled during active disease. Here the CDR3 DNA reads TGTGCCAGCAGCGACCCAGGGGGCGGAAACACCATATATTTT. This encodes CASSDPGGGNTIYF.